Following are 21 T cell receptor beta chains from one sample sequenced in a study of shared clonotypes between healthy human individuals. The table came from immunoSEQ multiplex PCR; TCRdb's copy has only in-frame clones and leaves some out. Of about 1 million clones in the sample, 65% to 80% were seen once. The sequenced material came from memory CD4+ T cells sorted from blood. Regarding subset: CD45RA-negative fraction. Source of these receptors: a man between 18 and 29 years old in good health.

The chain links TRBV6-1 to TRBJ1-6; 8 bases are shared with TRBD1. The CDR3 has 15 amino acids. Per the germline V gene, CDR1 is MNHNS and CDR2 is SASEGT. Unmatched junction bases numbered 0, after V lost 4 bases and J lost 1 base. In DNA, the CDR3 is TGTGCCAGCAGTGGGACAGGGTCCTATAATTCACCCCTCCACTTT. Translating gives CASSGTGSYNSPLHF.

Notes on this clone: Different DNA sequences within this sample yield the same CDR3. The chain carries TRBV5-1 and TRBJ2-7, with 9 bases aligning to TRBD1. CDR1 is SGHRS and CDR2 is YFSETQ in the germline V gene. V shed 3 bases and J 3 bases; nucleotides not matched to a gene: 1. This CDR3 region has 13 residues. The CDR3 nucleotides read TGCGCCAGCAGCTCGGGACAGGGCTACGAGCAGTACTTC. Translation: CASSSGQGYEQYF.

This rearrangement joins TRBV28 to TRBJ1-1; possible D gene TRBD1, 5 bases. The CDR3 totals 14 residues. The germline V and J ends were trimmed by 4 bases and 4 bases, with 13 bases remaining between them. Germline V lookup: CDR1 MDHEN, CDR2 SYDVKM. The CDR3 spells CASSSPAGGTEAFF. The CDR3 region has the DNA TGTGCCAGCAGTTCCCCGGCCGGGGGCACTGAAGCTTTCTTT. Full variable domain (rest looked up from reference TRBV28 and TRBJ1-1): DVKVTQSSRYLVKRTGEKVFLECVQDMDHENMFWYRQDPGLGLRLIYFSYDVKMKEKGDIPEGYSVSREKKERFSLILESASTNQTSMYLCASSSPAGGTEAFFGQGTRLTVV.

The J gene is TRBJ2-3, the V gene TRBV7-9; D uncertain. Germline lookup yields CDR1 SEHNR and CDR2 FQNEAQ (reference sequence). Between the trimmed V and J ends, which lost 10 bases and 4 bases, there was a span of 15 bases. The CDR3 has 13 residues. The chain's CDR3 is CANSILGPDTQYF. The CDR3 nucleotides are TGTGCCAACTCGATTTTGGGCCCAGATACGCAGTATTTT.

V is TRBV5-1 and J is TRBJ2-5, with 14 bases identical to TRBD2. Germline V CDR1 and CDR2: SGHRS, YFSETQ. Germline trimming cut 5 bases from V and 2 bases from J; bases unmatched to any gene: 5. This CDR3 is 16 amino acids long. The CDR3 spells CASRPGLAGGQETQYF. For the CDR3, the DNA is TGCGCCAGCAGACCTGGACTAGCGGGGGGACAAGAGACCCAGTACTTC.

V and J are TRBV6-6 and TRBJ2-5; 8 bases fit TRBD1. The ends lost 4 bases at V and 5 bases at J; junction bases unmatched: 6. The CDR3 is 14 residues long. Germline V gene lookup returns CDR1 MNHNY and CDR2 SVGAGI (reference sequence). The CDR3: CASSSVDREETQYF. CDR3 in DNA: TGTGCCAGCAGTTCCGTGGACAGGGAGGAGACCCAGTACTTC.

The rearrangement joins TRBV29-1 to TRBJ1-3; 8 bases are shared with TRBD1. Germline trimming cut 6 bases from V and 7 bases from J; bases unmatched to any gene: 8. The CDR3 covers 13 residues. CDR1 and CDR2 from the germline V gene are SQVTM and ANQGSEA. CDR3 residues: CSVASQGANTIYF. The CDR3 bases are TGCAGCGTGGCTTCTCAGGGGGCGAACACCATATATTTT.

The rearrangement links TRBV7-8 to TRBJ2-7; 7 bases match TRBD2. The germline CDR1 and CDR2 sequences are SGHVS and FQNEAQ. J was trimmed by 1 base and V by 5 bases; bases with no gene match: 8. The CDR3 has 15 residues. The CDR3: CASSLGEGLSYEQYF. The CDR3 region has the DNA TGTGCCAGCAGCCTAGGGGAGGGATTATCCTACGAGCAGTACTTC.

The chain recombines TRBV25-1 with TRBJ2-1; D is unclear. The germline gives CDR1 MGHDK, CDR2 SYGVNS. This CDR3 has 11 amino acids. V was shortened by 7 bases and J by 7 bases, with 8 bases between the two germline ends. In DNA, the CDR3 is TGTGCCAGCACTCACGCGAATGAGCAGTTCTTC. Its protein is CASTHANEQFF.

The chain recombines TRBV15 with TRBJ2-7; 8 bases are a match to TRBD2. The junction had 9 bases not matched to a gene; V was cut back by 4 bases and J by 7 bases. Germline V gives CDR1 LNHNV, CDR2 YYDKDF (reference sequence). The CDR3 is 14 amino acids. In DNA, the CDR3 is TGTGCCACCAGCAAAAGCGGGGGCCCGGGGGAGCAGTACTTC. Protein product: CATSKSGGPGEQYF.

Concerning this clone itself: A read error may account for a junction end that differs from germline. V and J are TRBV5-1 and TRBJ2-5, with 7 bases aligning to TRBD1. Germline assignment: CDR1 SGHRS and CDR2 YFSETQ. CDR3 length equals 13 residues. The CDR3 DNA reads TGCGCCAGCAGCTTGGGGACAGGAGAGGCCCAGTACTTC. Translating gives CASSLGTGEAQYF.

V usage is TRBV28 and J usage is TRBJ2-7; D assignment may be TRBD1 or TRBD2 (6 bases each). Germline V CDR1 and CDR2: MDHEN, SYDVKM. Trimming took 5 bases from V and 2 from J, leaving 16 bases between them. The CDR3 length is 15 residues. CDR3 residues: CASSPLRDITYEQYF. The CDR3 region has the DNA TGTGCCAGCAGTCCCCTGCGGGACATTACCTACGAGCAGTACTTC.

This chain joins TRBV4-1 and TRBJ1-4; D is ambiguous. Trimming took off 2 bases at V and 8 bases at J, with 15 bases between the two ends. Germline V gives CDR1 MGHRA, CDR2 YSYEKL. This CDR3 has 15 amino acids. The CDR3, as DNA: TGCGCCAGCAGCCAAACAGCCACCCGCGGGGAAAAACTGTTTTTT. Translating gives CASSQTATRGEKLFF.

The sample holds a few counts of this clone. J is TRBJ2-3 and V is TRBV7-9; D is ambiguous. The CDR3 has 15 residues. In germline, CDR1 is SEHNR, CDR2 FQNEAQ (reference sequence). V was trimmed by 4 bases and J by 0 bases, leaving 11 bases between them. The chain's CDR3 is CASSWEGLSTDTQYF. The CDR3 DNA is TGTGCCAGCAGCTGGGAAGGCTTGAGCACAGATACGCAGTATTTT.

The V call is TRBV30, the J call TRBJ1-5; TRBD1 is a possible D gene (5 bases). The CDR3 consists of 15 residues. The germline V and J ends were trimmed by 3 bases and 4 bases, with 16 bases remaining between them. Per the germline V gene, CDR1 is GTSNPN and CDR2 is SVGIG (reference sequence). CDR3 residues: CAWRAPGTLNQPQHF. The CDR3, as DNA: TGTGCCTGGAGAGCTCCCGGGACGTTGAATCAGCCCCAGCATTTT.

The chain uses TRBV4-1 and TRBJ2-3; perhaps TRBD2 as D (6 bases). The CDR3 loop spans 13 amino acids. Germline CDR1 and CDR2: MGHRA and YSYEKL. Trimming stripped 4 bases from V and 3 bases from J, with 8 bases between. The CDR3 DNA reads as TGCGCCAGCAGCCGGGGGGTGACAGATACGCAGTATTTT. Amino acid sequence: CASSRGVTDTQYF.

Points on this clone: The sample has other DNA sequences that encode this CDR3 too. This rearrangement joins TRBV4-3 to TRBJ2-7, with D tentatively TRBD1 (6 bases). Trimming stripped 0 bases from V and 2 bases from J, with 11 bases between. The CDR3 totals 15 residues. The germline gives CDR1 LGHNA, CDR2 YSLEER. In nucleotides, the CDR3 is TGCGCCAGCAGCCAAGATCCCCAGGGGCCCTACGAGCAGTACTTC. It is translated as CASSQDPQGPYEQYF.

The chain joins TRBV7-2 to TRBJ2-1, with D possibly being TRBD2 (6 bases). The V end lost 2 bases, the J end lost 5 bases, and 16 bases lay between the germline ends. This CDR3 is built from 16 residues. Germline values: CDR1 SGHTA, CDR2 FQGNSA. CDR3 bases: TGTGCCAGCAGCTTATCTTCCTCACTAGCACACAATGAGCAGTTCTTC. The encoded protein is CASSLSSSLAHNEQFF.

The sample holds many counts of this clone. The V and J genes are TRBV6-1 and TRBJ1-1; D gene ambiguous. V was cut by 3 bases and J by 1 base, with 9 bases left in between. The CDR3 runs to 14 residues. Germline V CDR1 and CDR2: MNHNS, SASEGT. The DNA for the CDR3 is TGTGCCAGCAGTGATTTGCGGGGGAACACTGAAGCTTTCTTT. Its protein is CASSDLRGNTEAFF.

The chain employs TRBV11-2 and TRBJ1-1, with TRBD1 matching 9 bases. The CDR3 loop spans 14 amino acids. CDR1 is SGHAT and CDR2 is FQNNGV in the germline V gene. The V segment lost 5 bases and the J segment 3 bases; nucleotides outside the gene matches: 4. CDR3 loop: CASSPGQGYTEAFF. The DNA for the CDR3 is TGTGCCAGCAGCCCCGGACAGGGGTACACTGAAGCTTTCTTT.

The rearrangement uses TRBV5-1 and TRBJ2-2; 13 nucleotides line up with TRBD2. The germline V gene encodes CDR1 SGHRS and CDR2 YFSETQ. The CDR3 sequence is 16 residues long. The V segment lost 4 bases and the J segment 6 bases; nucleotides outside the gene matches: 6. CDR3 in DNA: TGCGCCAGCAGCCCCCGGACTAGCGGGAGTGCCGGGGAGCTGTTTTTT. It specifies CASSPRTSGSAGELFF.